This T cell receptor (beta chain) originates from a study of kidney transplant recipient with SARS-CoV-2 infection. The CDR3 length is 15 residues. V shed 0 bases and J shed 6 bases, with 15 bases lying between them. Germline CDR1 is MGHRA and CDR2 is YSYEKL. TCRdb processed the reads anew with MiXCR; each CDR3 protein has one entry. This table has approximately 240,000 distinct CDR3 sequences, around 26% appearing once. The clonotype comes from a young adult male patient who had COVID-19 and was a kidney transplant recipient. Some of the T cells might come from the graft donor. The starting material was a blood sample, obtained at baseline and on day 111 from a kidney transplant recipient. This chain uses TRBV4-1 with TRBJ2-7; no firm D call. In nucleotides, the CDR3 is TGCGCCAGCAGCCAAGAGAGTCAGTGGGGTGCCGAGCAGTACTTC. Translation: CASSQESQWGAEQYF.